This T cell receptor (beta chain) was recovered during a study of fetal regulatory T cell absence and autoimmunity. Looking at the study overall: IPEX patients had exocrine pancreas autoimmunity without clinical diabetes. Overall study results and limits: The oligoclonal enrichment was interpreted as supporting antigen-driven pancreatic autoimmunity before birth in IPEX syndrome. Oligoclonal TCR enrichment in pancreas over cord blood reached over 90-fold for some clones.

To note about this clone: No antigen is known for it.

TCRdb's copy holds only in-frame clones and misses some; the assay was immunoSEQ multiplex PCR. The table shows about 95,000 clones, with more than 70% occurring only once. The germline CDR1 and CDR2 sequences are SGDLS and YYNGEE. The length of the CDR3 is 13 residues. Trimming cost V 2 bases and J 11 bases, with 16 bases left between them. This clonotype was obtained from a male donor with IPEX syndrome. The V and J genes are TRBV9 and TRBJ1-1, with unresolved D. Sequencing was done on a sample of pancreas tissue. CDR3 protein: CASSVWDGRQAFF. The CDR3 nucleotides are TGTGCCAGCAGCGTTTGGGATGGGAGGCAGGCTTTCTTT.